This record concerns one T cell receptor beta chain sequence. The data are from a study of blood T cell repertoires in COVID-19. The table came from immunoSEQ multiplex PCR; TCRdb's copy has only in-frame clones and leaves some out. The table lists hundreds of thousands of clones, over 75% of them singletons, with about 1% in the top ten. The junction had 19 bases not matched to a gene; V was cut back by 3 bases and J by 5 bases. CDR1 is LNHDA, CDR2 SQIVND, per germline (reference sequence). The CDR3 is 19 residues long. The TCR was taken from a young man who had recovered from COVID-19. Material: PBMCs or T cells enriched from blood (not recorded which). The chain joins TRBV19 to TRBJ2-3; 8 nucleotides line up with TRBD2. DNA of the CDR3: TGTGCCAGTAGTATCTTTTCAAAGGGACTCGGAAGCGGGAGAGATACGCAGTATTTT. Protein sequence: CASSIFSKGLGSGRDTQYF.